A selection of T cell receptor beta chains follows, all from one sample in a study of beta chain features in type 1 diabetes. TCRdb's table, derived via immunoSEQ multiplex PCR, lists solely in-frame clones and lacks some. The sample has roughly 100,000 clones, around 30% seen once; the top ten hold roughly 0.5%. Sequenced input: central memory CD4+ T cells from blood. The receptor set was obtained from a woman aged 18-35 years with type 1 diabetes. The CDR3 runs from the conserved cysteine through the conserved F or W. The order of the fields is clone size, V gene, J gene, D gene, CDR3 DNA, CDR3 protein. A D gene is named only where the DNA matches it firmly. Clone size is not always given. Where it is, it says once, few, many or a class for expanded clones.

clone_size: -; v_call: TRBV7-2; j_call: TRBJ1-4; d_call: -; cdr3_nt: TGTGCCAGCAGCTTTTCCGCCGCTACAACTAATGAAAAACTGTTTTTT; cdr3_aa: CASSFSAATTNEKLFF
clone_size: few; v_call: TRBV18; j_call: TRBJ1-5; d_call: TRBD1; cdr3_nt: TGTGCCAGCTCTACAGGGGGCAATCAGCCCCAGCATTTT; cdr3_aa: CASSTGGNQPQHF
clone_size: few; v_call: TRBV14; j_call: TRBJ1-4; d_call: -; cdr3_nt: TGTGCCAGCAGCCAAGGGGCAGGCGTCCTGTTTAATGAAAAACTGTTTTTT; cdr3_aa: CASSQGAGVLFNEKLFF
clone_size: -; v_call: TRBV5-1; j_call: TRBJ1-5; d_call: -; cdr3_nt: TGCGCCAGCAGCCCCGGGACTCCCTGGGAACAGCCCCAGCATTTT; cdr3_aa: CASSPGTPWEQPQHF
clone_size: -; v_call: TRBV25-1; j_call: TRBJ2-5; d_call: TRBD1; cdr3_nt: TGTGCCAGCAGTGAATGGAAAACCGGGACAGGACATCAAGAGACCCAGTACTTC; cdr3_aa: CASSEWKTGTGHQETQYF
clone_size: few; v_call: TRBV5-1; j_call: TRBJ2-1; d_call: -; cdr3_nt: TGCGCCAGCAGCCTTACGTTGGGGACTAATGAGCAGTTCTTC; cdr3_aa: CASSLTLGTNEQFF
clone_size: few; v_call: TRBV18; j_call: TRBJ1-6; d_call: -; cdr3_nt: TGTGCCAGCTCACCTACACAGGGCGGGTCACCCCTCCACTTT; cdr3_aa: CASSPTQGGSPLHF
clone_size: few; v_call: TRBV28; j_call: TRBJ2-7; d_call: -; cdr3_nt: TGTGCCAGCAGTTCCGTTAGCGGCTACGAGCAGTACTTC; cdr3_aa: CASSSVSGYEQYF
clone_size: few; v_call: TRBV7-9; j_call: TRBJ2-3; d_call: TRBD2; cdr3_nt: TGTGCCAGCAGCTCTAGGACTAGCGGGCTAACAGATACGCAGTATTTT; cdr3_aa: CASSSRTSGLTDTQYF
clone_size: -; v_call: TRBV30; j_call: TRBJ2-3; d_call: -; cdr3_nt: TGTGCCTGGAGTGGAGCGGCAGATACGCAGTATTTT; cdr3_aa: CAWSGAADTQYF
clone_size: -; v_call: TRBV10-3; j_call: TRBJ2-2; d_call: TRBD2; cdr3_nt: TGTGCCATCTCGACTAGCGGGATGGATACCGGGGAGCTGTTTTTT; cdr3_aa: CAISTSGMDTGELFF
clone_size: few; v_call: TRBV7-9; j_call: TRBJ2-2; d_call: TRBD2; cdr3_nt: TGTGCCAGCACCCTTTCCCATACTAGCGGGACGATCGGGGAGCTGTTTTTT; cdr3_aa: CASTLSHTSGTIGELFF
clone_size: -; v_call: TRBV6-5; j_call: TRBJ2-3; d_call: -; cdr3_nt: TGTGCCAGCACAAGGCGGGACCGCACAGATACGCAGTATTTT; cdr3_aa: CASTRRDRTDTQYF
clone_size: -; v_call: TRBV4-3; j_call: TRBJ2-2; d_call: TRBD2; cdr3_nt: TGCGCCAGCAAAACTAGCGCGAACACCGGGGAGCTGTTTTTT; cdr3_aa: CASKTSANTGELFF
clone_size: few; v_call: TRBV19; j_call: TRBJ1-2; d_call: -; cdr3_nt: TGTGCCAGTAGTATAAGACTGAACATGGGAGAAGTTGTTTATGGCTACACCTTC; cdr3_aa: CASSIRLNMGEVVYGYTF
clone_size: -; v_call: TRBV7-8; j_call: TRBJ1-1; d_call: TRBD1; cdr3_nt: TGTGCCAGCAGCTTATCAGGGGGGATAAGAGCTTTCTTT; cdr3_aa: CASSLSGGIRAFF
clone_size: few; v_call: TRBV25-1; j_call: TRBJ1-2; d_call: TRBD1; cdr3_nt: TGTGCCAGCAGTTCTTTGTCCGGGACAGGGATAGGCTACACCTTC; cdr3_aa: CASSSLSGTGIGYTF
clone_size: -; v_call: TRBV10-3; j_call: TRBJ2-1; d_call: -; cdr3_nt: TGTGCCATCAGTGAGTCGAAAGGCGGAGGTCGAAGGTTACAGAATGAGCAGTTCTTC; cdr3_aa: CAISESKGGGRRLQNEQFF
clone_size: -; v_call: TRBV27; j_call: TRBJ1-4; d_call: -; cdr3_nt: TGTGCCAGCAGCGTAGCCCAGCCGGATGAAAAACTGTTTTTT; cdr3_aa: CASSVAQPDEKLFF
clone_size: -; v_call: TRBV19; j_call: TRBJ2-2; d_call: -; cdr3_nt: TGTGCCAGTAGTAGAGGTAAACCGAACACCGGGGAGCTGTTTTTT; cdr3_aa: CASSRGKPNTGELFF
clone_size: -; v_call: TRBV6-1; j_call: TRBJ2-5; d_call: -; cdr3_nt: TGTGCCAGCCGGTTGGAGACCCAGTACTTC; cdr3_aa: CASRLETQYF
clone_size: few; v_call: TRBV7-2; j_call: TRBJ2-1; d_call: TRBD2; cdr3_nt: TGTGCCAGCAGCCCATCTAGCGGTGTCTACAATGAGCAGTTCTTC; cdr3_aa: CASSPSSGVYNEQFF
clone_size: few; v_call: TRBV27; j_call: TRBJ2-5; d_call: -; cdr3_nt: TGTGCCAGCACCTCCATGGGGGCAGAGGAGACCCAGTACTTC; cdr3_aa: CASTSMGAEETQYF
clone_size: -; v_call: TRBV2; j_call: TRBJ1-1; d_call: TRBD1; cdr3_nt: TGTGCCAGTGGGACAGCGAACACTGAAGCTTTCTTT; cdr3_aa: CASGTANTEAFF
clone_size: few; v_call: TRBV28; j_call: TRBJ2-2; d_call: TRBD1; cdr3_nt: TGTGCCAGCTTAGGACAGGGGAGTGGCGGGTACACCGGGGAGCTGTTTTTT; cdr3_aa: CASLGQGSGGYTGELFF
clone_size: few; v_call: TRBV11-3; j_call: TRBJ1-4; d_call: -; cdr3_nt: TGTGCCAGCAGCTCATACAGGGTGGCTGGGGAAAAACTGTTTTTT; cdr3_aa: CASSSYRVAGEKLFF
clone_size: -; v_call: TRBV28; j_call: TRBJ2-2; d_call: -; cdr3_nt: TGTGCCAGCAGACCGCCCCGGTACACCGGGGAGCTGTTTTTT; cdr3_aa: CASRPPRYTGELFF